A single sample gave rise to the 26 T cell receptor beta chains below, sequenced in a study of neurological immune-mediated disorders. TCRdb redid the calling of the 5' RACE reads with MiXCR, one entry per CDR3 protein. The sample yields 90,000 to 100,000 distinct CDR3 sequences, 3.5% to 4% seen once. Sequenced material: PBMCs. The receptors stem from a woman under 30 with multiple sclerosis.

This clonotype was seen many times. The chain employs TRBV20-1 and TRBJ2-3, with D possibly TRBD1 on 5 matching bases. This CDR3 is built from 16 residues. Trimming took 0 bases from V and 4 from J, leaving 17 bases between them. Germline lookup yields CDR1 DFQATT and CDR2 SNEGSKA (reference sequence). The DNA of the CDR3 is TGCAGTGCTAGAGATCTCCAGTCAGGGTGGGCAGATACGCAGTATTTT. Translating gives CSARDLQSGWADTQYF.

This clonotype was counted ten times or more. The V and J genes are TRBV3-1 and TRBJ2-7; D perhaps matches TRBD1 (6 bases). V lost 5 bases to trimming and J lost 0 bases, with 11 bases between them. Per the germline V gene, CDR1 is LGHDT and CDR2 is YNNKEL (reference sequence). The CDR3 runs 14 residues. The CDR3 loop is CASSFTGSSYEQYF. The CDR3 DNA follows: TGTGCCAGCAGCTTTACAGGGAGCTCCTACGAGCAGTACTTC.

There are many counts of this clonotype. V is TRBV7-2 and J is TRBJ2-7; D is possibly TRBD2 (6 bases). Trimming pared 0 bases from V and 2 bases from J, leaving 8 bases between. The CDR3 has 14 amino acids. Germline CDR1 reads SGHTA; CDR2 reads FQGNSA. The CDR3, as DNA: TGTGCCAGCAGCTTAGCGGGGGGAACCTACGAGCAGTACTTC. Protein sequence: CASSLAGGTYEQYF.

This clonotype was seen ten or more times. V gene TRBV19 combines with J gene TRBJ1-1; TRBD1 agrees at 7 bases. Germline trimming cut 8 bases from V and 2 bases from J; bases unmatched to any gene: 5. Germline loops: CDR1 LNHDA, CDR2 SQIVND (reference sequence). This CDR3 comprises 13 residues. The CDR3 reads CASSGQINTEAFF. In nucleotides, the CDR3 is TGTGCCAGTTCGGGACAGATAAACACTGAAGCTTTCTTT.

This clonotype was seen ten or more times. The V and J genes are TRBV5-1 and TRBJ1-3; D is undetermined. V lost 1 base and J lost 2, with 7 bases in between. The CDR3 is 14 amino acids. Germline V gene lookup returns CDR1 SGHRS and CDR2 YFSETQ. CDR3 DNA sequence: TGCGCCAGCAGCTTGAACCAGGCTGGAAACACCATATATTTT. Translating gives CASSLNQAGNTIYF. The entire variable domain, with the rest obtained from reference TRBV5-1 and TRBJ1-3, is as follows: KAGVTQTPRYLIKTRGQQVTLSCSPISGHRSVSWYQQTPGQGLQFLFEYFSETQRNKGNFPGRFSGRQFSNSRSEMNVSTLELGDSALYLCASSLNQAGNTIYFGEGSWLTVV.

This clonotype came up many times. The rearrangement links TRBV20-1 to TRBJ1-4, with D perhaps matching TRBD1 (5 bases). Between the trimmed V and J ends, which lost 4 bases and 5 bases, there was a span of 11 bases. There are 13 residues in the CDR3. The V gene's germline CDR1 is DFQATT and CDR2 SNEGSKA (reference sequence). The chain's CDR3 is CSATGSDNEKLFF. The CDR3, as DNA: TGCAGTGCTACAGGGTCGGACAATGAAAAACTGTTTTTT.

Ten or more counts support this clonotype. The chain uses TRBV5-6 and TRBJ1-1; D is possibly TRBD1 (5 bases). The CDR3 consists of 15 residues. Germline V gene lookup returns CDR1 SGHDT and CDR2 YYEEEE. V gave up 6 bases and J gave up 3 bases, with 18 bases separating them. In DNA form, the CDR3 reads TGTGCCAGCAACCCCAGGTGGGGGGAGGACACTGAAGCTTTCTTT. Protein sequence: CASNPRWGEDTEAFF.

This clonotype occurred many times. J is TRBJ2-1 and V is TRBV28, with TRBD1 matching 10 bases. The CDR3 is 13 residues long. Germline V gene lookup returns CDR1 MDHEN and CDR2 SYDVKM. With 4 bases clipped from V and 8 bases from J, the junction kept 2 bases outside the gene matches. CDR3 residues: CASSSGQGYEQFF. CDR3 DNA: TGTGCCAGCAGTTCGGGACAGGGGTATGAGCAGTTCTTC.

In this sample, this clonotype turned up many times. The chain carries TRBV12-3 or TRBV12-4 and TRBJ1-1; the D is unclear. The CDR3 is 14 residues long. Trimming pared 2 bases from V and 2 bases from J, leaving 9 bases between. As DNA, the CDR3 is TGTGCCAGCAGTTTAAGAGAGGGTAACACTGAAGCTTTCTTT. Amino acid sequence: CASSLREGNTEAFF.

This clonotype was seen ten or more times. The J gene is TRBJ2-1, the V gene TRBV5-1; TRBD2 matches at 10 bases. Trimming at V came to 3 bases and at J to 4 bases, leaving 10 bases not matched to a gene. The length of the CDR3 is 17 residues. Germline V gene data show CDR1 as SGHRS and CDR2 as YFSETQ. The DNA of the CDR3 is TGCGCCAGCAGCTCGCAAGAACTAGCGGGGCCATACAATGAGCAGTTCTTC. It codes for CASSSQELAGPYNEQFF. The whole variable domain, filled in from reference TRBV5-1 and TRBJ2-1, reads KAGVTQTPRYLIKTRGQQVTLSCSPISGHRSVSWYQQTPGQGLQFLFEYFSETQRNKGNFPGRFSGRQFSNSRSEMNVSTLELGDSALYLCASSSQELAGPYNEQFFGPGTRLTVL.

This clonotype was recorded many times. The genes are TRBV4-3 and TRBJ1-1; TRBD1 agrees at 10 bases. CDR3 length equals 17 residues. The V segment lost 0 bases and the J segment 5 bases; nucleotides outside the gene matches: 9. Per the germline V gene, CDR1 is LGHNA and CDR2 is YSLEER. CDR3 protein: CASSQDYRTGGGTEAFF. CDR3 DNA: TGCGCCAGCAGCCAAGATTACAGGACAGGGGGAGGAACTGAAGCTTTCTTT.

This clonotype was recorded at least ten times. The V and J genes are TRBV7-2 and TRBJ1-4; TRBD1 aligns across 8 bases. The V and J ends lost 5 bases and 4 bases, in that order; junction bases with no gene match: 6. Per germline, CDR1 SGHTA and CDR2 FQGNSA. CDR3 length: 15 amino acids. The CDR3 protein is CASSIRTGYNEKLFF. The CDR3 DNA reads TGTGCCAGCAGCATACGGACAGGGTATAATGAAAAACTGTTTTTT.

This clonotype was counted at least ten times. V and J are TRBV27 and TRBJ2-3; a weak D match, TRBD2 (5 bases). The V gene's germline CDR1 is MNHEY and CDR2 SMNVEV (reference sequence). The CDR3 sequence is 14 residues long. V was cut by 4 bases and J by 6 bases, with 14 bases left in between. The chain's CDR3 is CASSSPYPGDTQYF. CDR3 nucleotide sequence: TGTGCCAGCAGTTCCCCTTACCCGGGGGATACGCAGTATTTT.

This clonotype has ten or more counts. This sequence joins TRBV4-3 and TRBJ2-1; 10 bases map to TRBD2. Trimming cost V 5 bases and J 5 bases; bases outside gene matches: 12. Germline lookup yields CDR1 LGHNA and CDR2 YSLEER. The CDR3 loop spans 17 amino acids. The CDR3 loop reads CASSYRAGTSVHNEQFF. CDR3 bases: TGCGCCAGCAGCTACCGAGCCGGGACTAGCGTTCACAATGAGCAGTTCTTC.

Ten or more counts support this clonotype. The V call is TRBV15, the J call TRBJ2-3; D may be TRBD1 or TRBD2 (5 bases each). The CDR3 extends over 14 amino acids. V was cut by 4 bases and J by 9 bases, with 17 bases left in between. Germline CDR1 is LNHNV and CDR2 is YYDKDF (reference sequence). CDR3 residues: CATSIRGRLGTQYF. The CDR3 region has the DNA TGTGCCACCAGCATTAGGGGACGTCTTGGAACGCAGTATTTT.

In this sample, this clonotype turned up many times. CDR3 DNA: TGCAGTGCTCTACATAAGTTGGATTCACCCCTCCACTTT. It is translated as CSALHKLDSPLHF. J is TRBJ1-6 and V is TRBV20-1; D not resolved. CDR1 DFQATT and CDR2 SNEGSKA come from the germline V gene (reference sequence). The CDR3 consists of 13 residues. Trimming cost V 5 bases and J 8 bases, with 13 bases left between them.

This clonotype was seen ten or more times. The rearrangement joins TRBV4-3 to TRBJ2-5, with D unresolved. The V gene lost 0 bases and the J gene lost 5 bases, with 10 bases spanning the gap. Germline CDR1 and CDR2: LGHNA and YSLEER. The CDR3 has 14 residues. CDR3: CASSQDGRIETQYF. The CDR3 nucleotides are TGCGCCAGCAGCCAAGACGGCAGGATTGAGACCCAGTACTTC.

This clonotype was seen ten or more times. The chain has TRBV2 and TRBJ2-6; tentatively, D is TRBD1 or TRBD2 (5 bases each). The ends were cut back, 7 bases at V and 0 bases at J, with 19 bases in the middle. This CDR3 is 18 amino acids long. Looked up from germline, CDR1 is SNHLY and CDR2 is FYNNEI. The CDR3 sequence: CASTPGRLSSSGANVLTF. In nucleotides, the CDR3 is TGTGCCAGCACCCCGGGACGGCTTTCATCCTCTGGGGCCAACGTCCTGACTTTC.

This clonotype was detected ten times or more. The V gene is TRBV9, the J gene TRBJ2-5; D is undetermined. The V end was cut by 0 bases, the J end by 2 bases, with 2 bases between. CDR3 length equals 12 residues. In germline, CDR1 is SGDLS, CDR2 YYNGEE. Here the CDR3 DNA reads TGTGCCAGCAGCGTAGATCAAGAGACCCAGTACTTC. Protein sequence: CASSVDQETQYF. The full variable domain, completed using reference TRBV9 and TRBJ2-5, is DSGVTQTPKHLITATGQRVTLRCSPRSGDLSVYWYQQSLDQGLQFLIQYYNGEERAKGNILERFSAQQFPDLHSELNLSSLELGDSALYFCASSVDQETQYFGPGTRLLVL.

This clonotype showed up many times. This sequence joins TRBV28 and TRBJ2-7; 9 positions match TRBD1. The germline CDR1 and CDR2 sequences are MDHEN and SYDVKM. This CDR3 contains 17 residues. V trimming: 5 bases; J trimming: 4 bases; junction bases outside the gene matches: 15. In DNA form, the CDR3 reads TGTGCCAGCAGTCTACATTTAGGGGGGGACAGGGCTTACGAGCAGTACTTC. Protein sequence: CASSLHLGGDRAYEQYF.

This clonotype was counted many times. The rearrangement links TRBV3-1 to TRBJ2-1, with TRBD1 matching over 8 bases. Germline V gene lookup returns CDR1 LGHDT and CDR2 YNNKEL (reference sequence). V shed 1 base and J 7 bases; nucleotides not matched to a gene: 9. The CDR3 has 16 amino acids. Here the CDR3 DNA reads TGTGCCAGCAGCCAAGGGCCCCCGCAGGGGGCGAATGAGCAGTTCTTC. Its protein is CASSQGPPQGANEQFF.

This clonotype has a count of ten or more. The DNA is left out, because the CDR3 cannot be placed on it with certainty; the CDR3 is given as TCRdb lists it. V gene TRBV5-1 combines with J gene TRBJ1-1. The germline V gene encodes CDR1 SGHRS and CDR2 YFSETQ. The CDR3 sequence runs 14 residues, both termini included. CDR3 sequence: CASSESVQVAEAFF.

This clonotype was seen ten or more times. The chain links TRBV5-1 to TRBJ1-1; D perhaps matches TRBD1 (6 bases). V was shortened by 0 bases and J by 1 base, with 16 bases between the two germline ends. The germline gives CDR1 SGHRS, CDR2 YFSETQ. The CDR3 runs 17 residues. CDR3 bases: TGCGCCAGCAGCTTGGGCCCCATGACAGGTTGGAACACTGAAGCTTTCTTT. Protein: CASSLGPMTGWNTEAFF.

This clonotype was observed many times. V and J are TRBV24-1 and TRBJ2-3; D is undetermined. Trimming left V 1 base short and J 2 bases short, with 9 bases between. From germline, CDR1 is KGHDR and CDR2 SFDVKD. CDR3 length equals 15 residues. This CDR3 reads CATSDFPLNTDTQYF. In DNA form, the CDR3 reads TGTGCCACCAGTGATTTCCCCCTCAACACAGATACGCAGTATTTT.

This clonotype was seen at least ten times. The rearrangement joins TRBV5-4 to TRBJ2-3, with 13 bases fitting TRBD2. The CDR3 totals 14 residues. CDR1 and CDR2 from the germline V gene are SGHNT and YYREEE (reference sequence). J was trimmed by 3 bases and V by 5 bases; bases with no gene match: 0. CDR3 region: CASRLAGGTDTQYF. In DNA form, the CDR3 reads TGTGCCAGCAGACTAGCGGGGGGGACAGATACGCAGTATTTT.

This clonotype was seen repeatedly, ten times or more. This chain links TRBV5-1 with TRBJ2-3; a possible D gene is TRBD1 (7 bases). Trimming cost V 4 bases and J 1 base, with 10 bases left between them. Germline CDR1 SGHRS, CDR2 YFSETQ. The CDR3 covers 14 residues. The CDR3 spells CASSLRGGTDTQYF. DNA for the CDR3: TGCGCCAGCAGCCTCAGGGGGGGCACAGATACGCAGTATTTT.